Each of the 25 T cell receptor beta chains below was sequenced from the same sample in a study of human T cells and chemical hapten exposure. The time point here: pre-sensitization, week 0. As for treatment: therapeutic diphenylcyclopropenone sensitization with weekly scalp DPC. TCRdb fed the RACE reads into MiXCR, producing one record per CDR3 protein. The sample shows 50,000 to 70,000 distinct CDR3 sequences, more than 9% of them seen only once. The sample here was whole blood, taken in connection with sensitization to the hapten diphenylcyclopropenone (DPC). These receptors originate from a man aged 40-55 years with alopecia areata. Some clones in this sample may be carry-over from other donors' samples.

V usage is TRBV2 and J usage is TRBJ1-4, with 11 bases fitting TRBD1. This CDR3 contains 15 residues. Germline trimming cut 6 bases from V and 6 bases from J; bases unmatched to any gene: 6. Germline assignment: CDR1 SNHLY and CDR2 FYNNEI. The CDR3 DNA sequence: TGTGCCAGCAGCCCGGACAGGGGGCGACATGAAAAACTGTTTTTT. It is translated as CASSPDRGRHEKLFF.

The chain links TRBV5-6 to TRBJ2-1; D possibly corresponds to TRBD1 (6 bases). The V gene lost 1 base and the J gene lost 8 bases, with 10 bases spanning the gap. The CDR3 contains 13 residues. Germline CDR1 is SGHDT and CDR2 is YYEEEE. The CDR3 DNA reads TGTGCCAGCAGCTTGACAGGGTTGCATGAGCAGTTCTTC. It codes for CASSLTGLHEQFF.

This clonotype was counted between two and nine times. The chain joins TRBV2 to TRBJ1-2; D unresolved. V lost 3 bases to trimming and J lost 4 bases, with 9 bases between them. The CDR3 consists of 13 residues. From germline, CDR1 is SNHLY and CDR2 FYNNEI. The CDR3 loop reads CASSDGSVYGYTF. CDR3 DNA sequence: TGTGCCAGCAGTGATGGGTCAGTCTATGGCTACACCTTC. The full variable domain, its missing parts supplied by reference TRBV2 and TRBJ1-2, is EPEVTQTPSHQVTQMGQEVILRCVPISNHLYFYWYRQILGQKVEFLVSFYNNEISEKSEIFDDQFSVERPDGSNFTLKIRSTKLEDSAMYFCASSDGSVYGYTFGSGTRLTVV.

The chain employs TRBV20-1 and TRBJ2-4; D possibly corresponds to TRBD2 (5 bases). Germline loops: CDR1 DFQATT, CDR2 SNEGSKA (reference sequence). Trimming removed 7 bases at V and 0 bases at J, with 10 bases between. The CDR3 covers 13 residues. The CDR3 reads CSGSGLAKNIQYF. The CDR3 DNA is TGCAGTGGGAGCGGACTAGCCAAAAACATTCAGTACTTC.

This clonotype was recorded a few times. The chain uses TRBV7-2 and TRBJ1-1, with D tentatively TRBD1 (6 bases). This CDR3 spans 14 amino acids. V dropped 5 bases and J dropped 1 base, with 11 bases sitting between them. Germline V CDR1 and CDR2: SGHTA, FQGNSA. The CDR3 DNA is TGTGCCAGCAGCCTCAGGGGCGCGAACACTGAAGCTTTCTTT. Translation: CASSLRGANTEAFF.

This clonotype was recorded many times. This sequence joins TRBV29-1 and TRBJ2-5, with TRBD2 matching 11 bases. Germline V gives CDR1 SQVTM, CDR2 ANQGSEA. The CDR3 is 14 residues long. The J segment lost 4 bases and the V segment lost 0 bases, leaving 1 base of the junction unmatched. This CDR3 is CSVEDGLAGETQYF. CDR3 nucleotide sequence: TGCAGCGTTGAAGATGGACTAGCGGGAGAGACCCAGTACTTC.

This clonotype was observed a handful of times. V is TRBV5-1 and J is TRBJ1-6; 9 bases fit TRBD1. Trimming at V came to 0 bases and at J to 9 bases, leaving 4 bases not matched to a gene. Germline CDR1 reads SGHRS; CDR2 reads YFSETQ. The CDR3 extends over 15 amino acids. The CDR3, as DNA: TGCGCCAGCAGCTTGGAGGGACAGGGAGCTTCACCCCTCCACTTT. Protein: CASSLEGQGASPLHF. The whole variable domain, remainder taken from reference TRBV5-1 and TRBJ1-6, is KAGVTQTPRYLIKTRGQQVTLSCSPISGHRSVSWYQQTPGQGLQFLFEYFSETQRNKGNFPGRFSGRQFSNSRSEMNVSTLELGDSALYLCASSLEGQGASPLHFGNGTRLTVT.

This clonotype appeared a few times. This rearrangement joins TRBV6-2 or TRBV6-3 to TRBJ2-1; no clear D gene. The V gene's germline CDR1 is MNHEY and CDR2 SVGEGT. Trimming pared 1 base from V and 5 bases from J, leaving 6 bases between. CDR3 length: 13 amino acids. The CDR3 is CASSYLSHNEQFF. The CDR3 bases are TGTGCCAGCAGTTACTTATCCCACAATGAGCAGTTCTTC.

The chain employs TRBV6-5 and TRBJ2-1; unclear D gene. Trimming removed 5 bases from V and 9 bases from J, with 14 bases in between. From germline, CDR1 is MNHEY and CDR2 SVGAGI. The CDR3 contains 13 residues. DNA for the CDR3: TGTGCCAGCAGTCAGCTAGTATCCCTTGAGCAGTTCTTC. Protein product: CASSQLVSLEQFF.

V usage is TRBV6-6 and J usage is TRBJ2-7; 10 nucleotides match TRBD1. Germline lookup yields CDR1 MNHNY and CDR2 SVGAGI (reference sequence). This CDR3 contains 13 residues. J was trimmed by 7 bases and V by 6 bases; bases with no gene match: 6. The CDR3: CASRGQGSGEQYF. DNA of the CDR3: TGTGCCAGCAGGGGACAGGGGTCTGGAGAGCAGTACTTC.

There are many counts of this clonotype. The chain has TRBV9 and TRBJ1-5; D not certain. The CDR3 sequence is 12 residues long. Germline-derived CDR1 and CDR2 are SGDLS and YYNGEE. V was shortened by 7 bases and J by 3 bases, with 8 bases between the two germline ends. CDR3 sequence: CASGPFNQPQHF. Here the CDR3 DNA reads TGTGCCAGCGGACCGTTCAATCAGCCCCAGCATTTT.

This clonotype showed up just a few times. V gene TRBV28 combines with J gene TRBJ2-1; D gene uncertain. The CDR3 consists of 14 residues. V shed 9 bases and J shed 6 bases, with 18 bases lying between them. Germline CDR1 is MDHEN and CDR2 is SYDVKM. CDR3 nucleotide sequence: TGTGCCAGTCAACCGGGCACCTATGGCAATGAGCAGTTCTTC. The encoded protein is CASQPGTYGNEQFF.

This clonotype was observed many times. This chain connects TRBV3-1 to TRBJ2-6; the D is unclear. Germline CDR1 LGHDT, CDR2 YNNKEL (reference sequence). Trimming shortened V by 5 bases and J by 2 bases, and 16 bases separated the two germline ends. The CDR3 sequence is 17 residues long. The CDR3 sequence is CASSNRHVGTGANVLTF. The CDR3 region has the DNA TGTGCCAGCAGCAATCGACACGTGGGGACTGGGGCCAACGTCCTGACTTTC. The full variable domain, in which reference TRBV3-1 and TRBJ2-6 provide the parts outside the CDR3, is DTAVSQTPKYLVTQMGNDKSIKCEQNLGHDTMYWYKQDSKKFLKIMFSYNNKELIINETVPNRFSPKSPDKAHLNLHINSLELGDSAVYFCASSNRHVGTGANVLTFGAGSRLTVL.

This clonotype was counted between two and nine times. This chain joins TRBV5-1 and TRBJ2-5; 7 nucleotides agree with TRBD1. This CDR3 has 14 amino acids. Unmatched junction bases numbered 1, after V lost 0 bases and J lost 2 bases. From germline, CDR1 is SGHRS and CDR2 YFSETQ. The DNA for the CDR3 is TGCGCCAGCAGCTTGGTGGGACAGCAAGAGACCCAGTACTTC. Translation: CASSLVGQQETQYF.

In its sample, this clonotype was seen a few times. The chain uses TRBV6-1 and TRBJ1-1; no definite D call. Germline lookup yields CDR1 MNHNS and CDR2 SASEGT. This CDR3 has 12 residues. Between the trimmed V and J ends, which lost 4 bases and 4 bases, there was a span of 7 bases. Here the CDR3 reads CASSGHFTEAFF. In nucleotides, the CDR3 is TGTGCCAGCAGTGGACATTTCACTGAAGCTTTCTTT.

This clonotype has only a few counts. This chain links TRBV9 with TRBJ2-2, with no clear D. Germline CDR1 SGDLS, CDR2 YYNGEE. The length of the CDR3 is 14 residues. V lost 0 bases, J lost 3 bases, and 6 bases lay in between. This CDR3 reads CASSVERYTGELFF. The CDR3 region has the DNA TGTGCCAGCAGCGTAGAAAGGTACACCGGGGAGCTGTTTTTT.

On this clonotype itself: A much larger clone differs by one base, so this may be a read error. The J gene is TRBJ1-5, the V gene TRBV5-5; 7 bases align to TRBD1. This CDR3 has 15 residues. Germline assignment: CDR1 SGHKS and CDR2 YYEKEE (reference sequence). The CDR3 sequence is CASSSRGLGNQPRHF. CDR3 DNA sequence: TGTGCCAGCAGCTCAAGGGGGCTCGGCAATCAGCCCCGGCATTTT.

The sample holds many counts of this clonotype. The rearrangement joins TRBV6-2 or TRBV6-3 to TRBJ2-2, with D perhaps given as TRBD1 or TRBD2 (5 bases each). The CDR3 totals 17 residues. V was pared by 6 bases and J by 1 base, with 18 bases between. Germline values: CDR1 MNHEY, CDR2 SVGEGT. CDR3 protein: CASSPRWGKWNTGELFF. The DNA of the CDR3 is TGTGCCAGCAGCCCCCGGTGGGGGAAATGGAACACCGGGGAGCTGTTTTTT.

At least ten counts were recorded for this clonotype. The V and J genes are TRBV4-1 and TRBJ2-2; 11 bases fit TRBD2. After removal of 1 base from V and 3 bases from J, the junction contained 10 bases not matched to a gene. Germline values: CDR1 MGHRA, CDR2 YSYEKL. The CDR3 extends over 19 amino acids. The CDR3 DNA is TGCGCCAGCAGCCAAGTCACTAGCGGGAGTTTGTCTGACACCGGGGAGCTGTTTTTT. Translated, it gives CASSQVTSGSLSDTGELFF.

This chain connects TRBV11-2 to TRBJ2-1, with D possibly being TRBD1 (6 bases). The V end lost 4 bases, the J end lost 2 bases, and 15 bases lay between the germline ends. This CDR3 contains 16 residues. Germline CDR1 reads SGHAT; CDR2 reads FQNNGV. This CDR3 reads CASSYSRGGPYNEQFF. The CDR3 DNA reads TGTGCCAGCAGCTACTCCAGGGGCGGACCCTACAATGAGCAGTTCTTC.

This clonotype was picked up a small number of times. The chain is built from TRBV28 and TRBJ1-1; D remains ambiguous. The CDR3 length is 13 residues. From germline, CDR1 is MDHEN and CDR2 SYDVKM. The V and J ends lost 8 bases and 1 base respectively, with 11 bases between them. CDR3 sequence reads: CASGGRTNTEAFF. CDR3 coding DNA: TGTGCCAGCGGTGGACGGACGAACACTGAAGCTTTCTTT.

The chain is built from TRBV12-3 or TRBV12-4 and TRBJ1-5; the D is unclear. Trimming stripped 2 bases from V and 6 bases from J, with 8 bases between. The CDR3 spans 13 residues. The CDR3: CASSLNSGQPQHF. CDR3 DNA: TGTGCCAGCAGTTTAAATTCTGGTCAGCCCCAGCATTTT.

Only a few counts were recorded for this clonotype. The J gene is TRBJ1-2, the V gene TRBV28, with D perhaps TRBD1 (6 bases). Germline-derived CDR1 and CDR2 are MDHEN and SYDVKM. The CDR3 spans 14 residues. The V and J ends lost 2 bases and 6 bases respectively, with 13 bases between them. The CDR3 here is CASSLGQGRDGYTF. CDR3 in DNA: TGTGCCAGCAGTTTAGGGCAGGGGAGAGATGGCTACACCTTC.

This clonotype was detected only once. The chain is built from TRBV4-2 and TRBJ2-3; tentatively, D is TRBD1 (6 bases). The ends were cut back, 3 bases at V and 4 bases at J, with 17 bases in the middle. Germline CDR1 is LGHNA and CDR2 is YNFKEQ. The CDR3 consists of 16 residues. As DNA, the CDR3 is TGTGCCAGCAGCCACCTACAGGGAGCCACCCCAGATACGCAGTATTTT. This sequence encodes CASSHLQGATPDTQYF.

Many counts were recorded for this clonotype. V and J are TRBV7-9 and TRBJ2-5, with 7 bases identical to TRBD1. After removal of 5 bases from V and 4 bases from J, the junction contained 10 bases not matched to a gene. Germline CDR1 SEHNR, CDR2 FQNEAQ (reference sequence). This CDR3 is 15 amino acids long. The CDR3 nucleotides read TGTGCCAGCAGCCACAGGGGACAGAGGGGAGAGACCCAGTACTTC. Amino acids: CASSHRGQRGETQYF.